This TCR beta chain was sequenced during a study of cytomegalovirus exposure and HLA in healthy donors. Regarding the study as a whole: Cytomegalovirus association was listed for about 150 TCR beta chains. Indistinguishability led to the exclusion of some V segments, TRBV6-2 and TRBV6-3 included. Most likely, a cluster of highly shared sequence variants arose as a sequencing artifact.

The V segment lost 4 bases and the J segment 4 bases; nucleotides outside the gene matches: 6. Germline CDR1 SGHDN, CDR2 FVKESK. CDR3 length: 14 residues. As concerns this clone: Its antigen remains unidentified.

PCR used 60 Vbeta primers and 13 Jbeta primers. Clones were read by immunoSEQ multiplex PCR, and TCRdb kept only the in-frame ones, dropping some. This listing includes 150,000 to 200,000 clones. The V and J genes are TRBV14 and TRBJ2-7; 8 nucleotides agree with TRBD1. This TCR was sampled from a woman between 18 and 30 years old in good health and CMV-seropositive. Sequencing was carried out using PBMCs. The CDR3 DNA follows: TGTGCCAGCAGCCTTATGACAGGGGAATACGAGCAGTACTTC. Translated: CASSLMTGEYEQYF. The full variable domain, its missing parts supplied by reference TRBV14 and TRBJ2-7, is EAGVTQFPSHSVIEKGQTVTLRCDPISGHDNLYWYRRVMGKEIKFLLHFVKESKQDESGMPNNRFLAERTGGTYSTLKVQPAELEDSGVYFCASSLMTGEYEQYFGPGTRLTVT.